Listed below are T cell receptor beta chains from one sample, sequenced in a study of blood T cell repertoires in COVID-19. This table comes from immunoSEQ multiplex PCR, and its TCRdb copy is limited to in-frame clones, with some not included. Of fewer than 120,000 clones in the sample, approximately 90% were seen once. Sample: peripheral blood. These TCRs come from a woman between 50 and 59 years old with acute or convalescent COVID-19. The CDR3 runs from the conserved cysteine through the conserved F or W. D genes are given only for firm matches. Size is stated for part of the rows, as once, few or many counts, or as a class when the clone is expanded.

V gene: TRBV29-1
D gene: TRBD1
clone size: NA
J gene: TRBJ2-7
CDR3 DNA: TGCAGCGCGATCCCGGGACAGGGGCTGGGAGAGCAGTACTTC
CDR3 protein: CSAIPGQGLGEQYF

V gene: TRBV6-5
D gene: TRBD1
clone size: NA
J gene: TRBJ2-7
CDR3 DNA: TGTGCCAGCAGTTACGGGGACAGGGGCTACGAGCAGTACTTC
CDR3 protein: CASSYGDRGYEQYF

V gene: TRBV11-2
D gene: TRBD2
clone size: NA
J gene: TRBJ2-5
CDR3 DNA: TGTGCCAGCAGCTTAGGCCCCGGAGGGAGGGGAGAGACCCAGTACTTC
CDR3 protein: CASSLGPGGRGETQYF

V gene: TRBV5-1
D gene: NA
clone size: NA
J gene: TRBJ2-3
CDR3 DNA: TGCGCCAGCGGGTCTAGCGTGACAGATACGCAGTATTTT
CDR3 protein: CASGSSVTDTQYF

V gene: TRBV18
D gene: TRBD2
clone size: NA
J gene: TRBJ2-5
CDR3 DNA: TGTGCCAGCTCACGACGGACGGGGGGGGAAGAGACCCAGTACTTC
CDR3 protein: CASSRRTGGEETQYF

V gene: TRBV11-2
D gene: NA
clone size: NA
J gene: TRBJ1-6
CDR3 DNA: TGTGCCAGCAGCCCGTCCGAGGGAGGCTCACCCCTCCACTTT
CDR3 protein: CASSPSEGGSPLHF

V gene: TRBV14
D gene: NA
clone size: NA
J gene: TRBJ1-2
CDR3 DNA: TGTGCCAGCAGCCAAGTAAATGTTAACTATGGCTACACCTTC
CDR3 protein: CASSQVNVNYGYTF

V gene: TRBV6-1
D gene: TRBD1
clone size: once
J gene: TRBJ2-7
CDR3 DNA: TGTGCCAGCAGTGCAAGACGACGACAGGGGTCCTACGAGCAGTACTTC
CDR3 protein: CASSARRRQGSYEQYF

V gene: TRBV13
D gene: NA
clone size: NA
J gene: TRBJ2-7
CDR3 DNA: TGTGCCAGCAGTCTTGAGGGACAAAGTAACTACGAGCAGTACTTC
CDR3 protein: CASSLEGQSNYEQYF

V gene: TRBV5-6
D gene: TRBD1
clone size: NA
J gene: TRBJ2-7
CDR3 DNA: TGTGCCAGCAGCGCGTCCGGGACAGGCTCGAGGGAGCAGTACTTC
CDR3 protein: CASSASGTGSREQYF

V gene: TRBV24-1
D gene: TRBD2
clone size: NA
J gene: TRBJ2-5
CDR3 DNA: TGTGCCACCAGCGAAGCGGGGAACCAAGAGACCCAGTACTTC
CDR3 protein: CATSEAGNQETQYF

V gene: TRBV29-1
D gene: TRBD2
clone size: NA
J gene: TRBJ2-1
CDR3 DNA: TGCAGCGTTGAACCGACTAGCGGGAGATCTAATGAGCAGTTCTTC
CDR3 protein: CSVEPTSGRSNEQFF

V gene: TRBV5-1
D gene: TRBD1
clone size: NA
J gene: TRBJ1-2
CDR3 DNA: TGCGCCAGCAGTGGGACAGCCTATGGCTACACCTTC
CDR3 protein: CASSGTAYGYTF

V gene: TRBV24-1
D gene: TRBD1
clone size: few
J gene: TRBJ1-5
CDR3 DNA: TGTGCCACCAGTGGAAATACAGGGGGCGGGTGGCAGCCCCAGCATTTT
CDR3 protein: CATSGNTGGGWQPQHF

V gene: TRBV2
D gene: TRBD1
clone size: NA
J gene: TRBJ1-3
CDR3 DNA: TGTGCCAGCAGTGATCAGGGGGCTGGAAACACCATATATTTT
CDR3 protein: CASSDQGAGNTIYF

V gene: TRBV4-1
D gene: NA
clone size: NA
J gene: TRBJ2-7
CDR3 DNA: TGCGCCAGCAGCCAAGATCGTATAGTAAGCCCAACCTACGAGCAGTACTTC
CDR3 protein: CASSQDRIVSPTYEQYF

V gene: TRBV7-2
D gene: NA
clone size: NA
J gene: TRBJ2-3
CDR3 DNA: TGTGCCAGCAGCTTAGATTACACAGATACGCAGTATTTT
CDR3 protein: CASSLDYTDTQYF

V gene: TRBV10-1
D gene: NA
clone size: NA
J gene: TRBJ1-1
CDR3 DNA: TGCGCCACCCAGGTCTTAACTGAAGCTTTCTTT
CDR3 protein: CATQVLTEAFF

V gene: TRBV7-2
D gene: NA
clone size: NA
J gene: TRBJ1-2
CDR3 DNA: TGTGCCAGCAGCTTAGCGGGGTACACCAGGGCGGATGGCTACACCTTC
CDR3 protein: CASSLAGYTRADGYTF

V gene: TRBV2
D gene: TRBD1
clone size: NA
J gene: TRBJ1-5
CDR3 DNA: TGTGCCAGCAGTCCACAGGGGGCACGGCAGCCCCAGCATTTT
CDR3 protein: CASSPQGARQPQHF

V gene: TRBV13
D gene: TRBD1
clone size: NA
J gene: TRBJ2-7
CDR3 DNA: TGTGCCAGCAGCTCATCGACAGGGACCTACGAGCAGTACTTC
CDR3 protein: CASSSSTGTYEQYF

V gene: TRBV3-1/TRBV3-2
D gene: TRBD2
clone size: NA
J gene: TRBJ2-2
CDR3 DNA: TGTGCCAGCAGCCAAGAGGGGTGGACTAGCGGGAGTCCCGGGGAGCTGTTTTTT
CDR3 protein: CASSQEGWTSGSPGELFF

V gene: TRBV7-9
D gene: TRBD1
clone size: few
J gene: TRBJ1-1
CDR3 DNA: TGTGCCAGCAGCTTAAGGACAGGGCGGTTGAACACTGAAGCTTTCTTT
CDR3 protein: CASSLRTGRLNTEAFF

V gene: TRBV3-1/TRBV3-2
D gene: NA
clone size: NA
J gene: TRBJ2-2
CDR3 DNA: TGTGCCAGCAGTCCGAGCGGGTCGACCGGGGAGCTGTTTTTT
CDR3 protein: CASSPSGSTGELFF

V gene: TRBV15
D gene: NA
clone size: NA
J gene: TRBJ2-3
CDR3 DNA: TGTGCCACCAGCAGAGGAGGGCCTATGGCAGATACGCAGTATTTT
CDR3 protein: CATSRGGPMADTQYF

V gene: TRBV7-9
D gene: TRBD2
clone size: few
J gene: TRBJ2-7
CDR3 DNA: TGTGCCAGCAGCTTAGGTGGGACTAGCGACTCCTACGAGCAGTACTTC
CDR3 protein: CASSLGGTSDSYEQYF

V gene: TRBV6-2/TRBV6-3
D gene: NA
clone size: NA
J gene: TRBJ1-1
CDR3 DNA: TGTGCCAGCAGTTACCAGGGCCGGGAAGCTTTCTTT
CDR3 protein: CASSYQGREAFF

V gene: TRBV6-5
D gene: NA
clone size: NA
J gene: TRBJ1-6
CDR3 DNA: TGTGCCAGCAGTCCGGGAACCTTGAATTCACCCCTCCACTTT
CDR3 protein: CASSPGTLNSPLHF

V gene: TRBV27
D gene: TRBD2
clone size: NA
J gene: TRBJ2-5
CDR3 DNA: TGTGCCAGCAGTTTCACTAGCGGGAGGGCATTGGTGACCCAGTACTTC
CDR3 protein: CASSFTSGRALVTQYF

V gene: TRBV7-9
D gene: TRBD2
clone size: NA
J gene: TRBJ2-1
CDR3 DNA: TGTGCCAGCAGCTTGACTAGCGGGAGGTGGGGTTACAATGAGCAGTTCTTC
CDR3 protein: CASSLTSGRWGYNEQFF

V gene: TRBV12-5
D gene: NA
clone size: NA
J gene: TRBJ2-3
CDR3 DNA: TGTGCTAGTGGTTTGTCCGGGACAAAGACAGATACGCAGTATTTT
CDR3 protein: CASGLSGTKTDTQYF

V gene: TRBV19
D gene: TRBD1
clone size: NA
J gene: TRBJ2-7
CDR3 DNA: TGTGCCAGTAGTACCGCCCGGGACAGCTCCTACGAGCAGTACTTC
CDR3 protein: CASSTARDSSYEQYF

V gene: TRBV30
D gene: NA
clone size: NA
J gene: TRBJ2-7
CDR3 DNA: TGTGCCTGGAGTGTACGTATGTGGGAGCGGACCTACGAGCAGTACTTC
CDR3 protein: CAWSVRMWERTYEQYF